One and the same sample provided the 11 T cell receptor beta chains below, sequenced in a study of blood T cell repertoires in COVID-19. Repertoires were generated with immunoSEQ multiplex PCR, while TCRdb's copy carries only in-frame clones and drops some. There are 200,000 to 250,000 clones in the sample; around 90% occur only once, and approximately 10% lies in the top ten. The sequenced sample consisted of PBMCs or T cells enriched from blood (not recorded which). These receptor sequences come from a man younger than 35 with acute COVID-19.

The chain recombines TRBV13 with TRBJ2-1; 10 bases fit TRBD2. In germline, CDR1 is PRHDT, CDR2 FYEKMQ (reference sequence). The CDR3 extends over 19 amino acids. Trimming at V came to 5 bases and at J to 0 bases, leaving 13 bases not matched to a gene. The CDR3 nucleotides are TGTGCCAGCAGCCCTCCGGGACTAGCGAGTTACAGCTCCTACAATGAGCAGTTCTTC. Its translation: CASSPPGLASYSSYNEQFF.

The chain uses TRBV5-4 and TRBJ2-7; TRBD2 is a possible D gene (5 bases). CDR3 length: 14 residues. The germline CDR1 and CDR2 sequences are SGHNT and YYREEE (reference sequence). V was cut by 0 bases and J by 3 bases, with 10 bases left in between. CDR3 protein: CASSLASGLYEQYF. The CDR3 DNA is TGTGCCAGCAGCTTGGCCAGCGGACTCTACGAGCAGTACTTC.

V is TRBV4-1 and J is TRBJ1-1, with TRBD1 identical over 10 bases. The CDR3 totals 17 residues. The ends lost 3 bases at V and 1 base at J; junction bases unmatched: 8. From germline, CDR1 is MGHRA and CDR2 YSYEKL. The CDR3 reads CASSQEPGQGKNTEAFF. The CDR3 region has the DNA TGCGCCAGCAGCCAGGAACCGGGACAGGGGAAGAACACTGAAGCTTTCTTT.

V gene TRBV15 combines with J gene TRBJ2-1, with 10 bases fitting TRBD1. The CDR3 covers 16 residues. The J segment lost 6 bases and the V segment lost 3 bases, leaving 8 bases of the junction unmatched. Germline V gene lookup returns CDR1 LNHNV and CDR2 YYDKDF (reference sequence). CDR3 DNA: TGTGCCACCAGCAGTGGGGGGTGGACAGGGGGCAATGAGCAGTTCTTC. Translating gives CATSSGGWTGGNEQFF.

CDR3 in amino acids: CATSDSGETQYF. Here the CDR3 DNA reads TGTGCCACCAGTGATTCGGGGGAGACCCAGTACTTC. This sequence joins TRBV24-1 and TRBJ2-5, with a possible D match to TRBD2 (5 bases). Trimming took off 2 bases at V and 5 bases at J, with 5 bases between the two ends. This CDR3 has 12 amino acids. CDR1 and CDR2 from the germline V gene are KGHDR and SFDVKD.

The chain uses TRBV29-1 and TRBJ2-7; 11 nucleotides line up with TRBD2. Germline CDR1 is SQVTM and CDR2 is ANQGSEA. The CDR3 runs to 18 residues. V shed 2 bases and J 4 bases; nucleotides not matched to a gene: 16. DNA for the CDR3: TGCAGCGTTGAACTTTTGACACGGATAGCGGGAGGGCATTACGAGCAGTACTTC. Translation gives CSVELLTRIAGGHYEQYF.

This chain connects TRBV12-3 or TRBV12-4 to TRBJ2-2; D is possibly TRBD1 (5 bases). The CDR3 contains 13 residues. The ends were cut back, 6 bases at V and 4 bases at J, with 9 bases in the middle. The chain's CDR3 is CASRGQSTGELFF. The CDR3 coding sequence is TGTGCCAGCAGGGGGCAGTCCACCGGGGAGCTGTTTTTT.

The chain links TRBV19 to TRBJ2-1; D remains unclear. Germline CDR1 is LNHDA and CDR2 is SQIVND (reference sequence). The CDR3 has 14 residues. Trimming shortened V by 8 bases and J by 0 bases, and 11 bases separated the two germline ends. CDR3 residues: CASRGPFSYNEQFF. In nucleotides, the CDR3 is TGTGCCAGTCGAGGTCCTTTCTCCTACAATGAGCAGTTCTTC.

The chain employs TRBV28 and TRBJ2-1, with 10 bases that match TRBD2. CDR3 length: 19 amino acids. After removal of 6 bases from V and 7 bases from J, the junction contained 21 bases not matched to a gene. Germline V gene lookup returns CDR1 MDHEN and CDR2 SYDVKM. CDR3 in amino acids: CASSTVLTRALAGGNEQFF. CDR3 coding DNA: TGTGCCAGCAGCACGGTACTTACTAGAGCTTTAGCGGGAGGAAATGAGCAGTTCTTC. Supplemented by reference TRBV28 and TRBJ2-1, the full variable domain reads DVKVTQSSRYLVKRTGEKVFLECVQDMDHENMFWYRQDPGLGLRLIYFSYDVKMKEKGDIPEGYSVSREKKERFSLILESASTNQTSMYLCASSTVLTRALAGGNEQFFGPGTRLTVL.

Points on this clone: An end of the junction differs from the germline gene, which may be a read error. At the DNA level, this CDR3 is encoded by other sequences in the same sample as well. This chain joins TRBV28 and TRBJ2-3; 10 bases agree with TRBD1. There are 12 residues in the CDR3. Germline CDR1 is MDHEN and CDR2 is SYDVKM. The CDR3 sequence: CASSIPGTGVVF. The CDR3 DNA is TGTGCTAGCAGTATCCCCGGGACAGGGGTAGTTTTT.

The chain uses TRBV28 and TRBJ2-2, with 7 positions matching TRBD2. CDR3 size: 16 residues. CDR1 and CDR2 (germline): MDHEN, SYDVKM. V gave up 8 bases and J gave up 1 base; unmatched junction bases: 10. CDR3 region: CASSKAQRENTGELFF. Written as DNA, the CDR3 is TGTGCCAGCTCCAAGGCCCAGCGGGAGAACACCGGGGAGCTGTTTTTT.